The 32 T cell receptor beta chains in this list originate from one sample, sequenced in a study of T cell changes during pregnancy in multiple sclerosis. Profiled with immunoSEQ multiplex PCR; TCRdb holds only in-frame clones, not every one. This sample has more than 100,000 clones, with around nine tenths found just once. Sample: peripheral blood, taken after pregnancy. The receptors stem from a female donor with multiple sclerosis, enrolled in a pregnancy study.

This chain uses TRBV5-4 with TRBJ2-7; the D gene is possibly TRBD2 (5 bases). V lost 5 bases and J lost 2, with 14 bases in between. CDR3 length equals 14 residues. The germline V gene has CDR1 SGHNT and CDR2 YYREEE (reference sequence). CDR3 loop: CASRTRGSAYEQYF. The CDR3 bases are TGTGCCAGCAGGACACGGGGTTCGGCCTACGAGCAGTACTTC. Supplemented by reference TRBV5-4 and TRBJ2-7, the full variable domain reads ETGVTQSPTHLIKTRGQQVTLRCSSQSGHNTVSWYQQALGQGPQFIFQYYREEENGRGNFPPRFSGLQFPNYSSELNVNALELDDSALYLCASRTRGSAYEQYFGPGTRLTVT.

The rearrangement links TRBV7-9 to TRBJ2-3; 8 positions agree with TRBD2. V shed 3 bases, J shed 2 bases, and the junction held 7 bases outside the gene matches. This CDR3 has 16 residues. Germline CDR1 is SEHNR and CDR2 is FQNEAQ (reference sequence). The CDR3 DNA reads TGTGCCAGCAGCTTTTTACGCGGGGGGCTCACAGATACGCAGTATTTT. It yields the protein CASSFLRGGLTDTQYF.

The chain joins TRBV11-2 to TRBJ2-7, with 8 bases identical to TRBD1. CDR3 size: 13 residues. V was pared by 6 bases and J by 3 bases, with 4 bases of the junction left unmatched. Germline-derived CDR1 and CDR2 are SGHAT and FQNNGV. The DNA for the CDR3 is TGTGCCAGCAGTCTCGACAGGGGCTACGAGCAGTACTTC. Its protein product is CASSLDRGYEQYF.

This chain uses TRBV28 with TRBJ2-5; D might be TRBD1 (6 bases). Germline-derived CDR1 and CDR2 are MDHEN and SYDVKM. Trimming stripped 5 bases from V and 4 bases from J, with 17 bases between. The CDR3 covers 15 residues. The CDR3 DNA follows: TGTGCCAGCAGTCTCCGACAGCGAGGGGGAGAGACCCAGTACTTC. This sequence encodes CASSLRQRGGETQYF. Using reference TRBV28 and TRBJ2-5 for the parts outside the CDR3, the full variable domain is DVKVTQSSRYLVKRTGEKVFLECVQDMDHENMFWYRQDPGLGLRLIYFSYDVKMKEKGDIPEGYSVSREKKERFSLILESASTNQTSMYLCASSLRQRGGETQYFGPGTRLLVL.

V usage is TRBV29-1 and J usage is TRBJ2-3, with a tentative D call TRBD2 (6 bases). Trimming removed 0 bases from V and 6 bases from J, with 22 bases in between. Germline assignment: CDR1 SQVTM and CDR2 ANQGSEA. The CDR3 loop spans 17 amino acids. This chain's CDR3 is CSVEDWRGLPLGDTQYF. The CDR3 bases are TGCAGCGTTGAAGATTGGAGGGGACTCCCTCTTGGGGATACGCAGTATTTT.

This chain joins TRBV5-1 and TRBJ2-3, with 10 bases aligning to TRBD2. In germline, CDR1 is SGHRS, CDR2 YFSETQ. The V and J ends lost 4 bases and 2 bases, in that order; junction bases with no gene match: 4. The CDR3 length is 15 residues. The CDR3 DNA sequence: TGCGCCAGCAGCGCTAGCGGGGGATTCACAGATACGCAGTATTTT. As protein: CASSASGGFTDTQYF.

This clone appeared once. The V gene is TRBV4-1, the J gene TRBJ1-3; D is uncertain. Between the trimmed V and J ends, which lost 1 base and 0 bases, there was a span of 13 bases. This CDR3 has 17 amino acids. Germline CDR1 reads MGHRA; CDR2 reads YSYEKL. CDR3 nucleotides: TGCGCCAGCAGCCAAGGTCACGGTATCGGCTCTGGAAACACCATATATTTT. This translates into CASSQGHGIGSGNTIYF.

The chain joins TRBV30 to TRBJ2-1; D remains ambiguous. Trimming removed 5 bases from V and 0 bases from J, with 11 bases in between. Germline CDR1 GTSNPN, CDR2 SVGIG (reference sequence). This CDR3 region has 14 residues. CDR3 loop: CAWGKQSSYNEQFF. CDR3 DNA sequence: TGTGCCTGGGGTAAACAGAGCTCCTACAATGAGCAGTTCTTC.

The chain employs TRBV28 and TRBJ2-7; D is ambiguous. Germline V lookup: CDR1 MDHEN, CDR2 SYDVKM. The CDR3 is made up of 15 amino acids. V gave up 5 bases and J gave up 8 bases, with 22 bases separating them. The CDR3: CASSRQTNLNRQQYF. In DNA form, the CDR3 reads TGTGCCAGCAGTCGCCAGACAAATCTGAACCGTCAGCAGTACTTC.

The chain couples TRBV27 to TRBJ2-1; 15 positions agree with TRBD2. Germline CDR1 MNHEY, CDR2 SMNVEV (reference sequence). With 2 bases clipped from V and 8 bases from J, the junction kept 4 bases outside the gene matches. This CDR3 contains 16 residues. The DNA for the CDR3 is TGTGCCAGCAGTTTAAACGGACTAGCGGGAGGGGATGAGCAGTTCTTC. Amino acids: CASSLNGLAGGDEQFF.

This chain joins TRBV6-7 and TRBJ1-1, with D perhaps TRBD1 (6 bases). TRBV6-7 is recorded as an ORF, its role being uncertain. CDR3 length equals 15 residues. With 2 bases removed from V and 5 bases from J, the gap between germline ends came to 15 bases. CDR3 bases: TGTGCCAGCAGTTACAGGGACACCCCGAGAACTGAAGCTTTCTTT. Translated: CASSYRDTPRTEAFF.

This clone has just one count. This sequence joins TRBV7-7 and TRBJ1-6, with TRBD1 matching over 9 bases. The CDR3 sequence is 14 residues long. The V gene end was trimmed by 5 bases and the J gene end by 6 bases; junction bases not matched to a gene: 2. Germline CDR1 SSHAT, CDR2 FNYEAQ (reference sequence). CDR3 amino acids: CASSPDRGNSPLHF. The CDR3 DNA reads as TGTGCCAGCAGCCCGGACAGGGGTAATTCACCCCTCCACTTT. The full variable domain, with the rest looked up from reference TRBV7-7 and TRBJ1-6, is GAGVSQSPRYKVTKRGQDVTLRCDPISSHATLYWYQQALGQGPEFLTYFNYEAQPDKSGLPSDRFSAERPEGSISTLTIQRTEQRDSAMYRCASSPDRGNSPLHFGNGTRLTVT.

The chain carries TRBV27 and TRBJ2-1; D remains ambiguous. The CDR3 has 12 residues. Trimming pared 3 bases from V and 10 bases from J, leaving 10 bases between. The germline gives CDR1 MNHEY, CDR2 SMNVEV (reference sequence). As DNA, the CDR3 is TGTGCCAGCAGTTTCGAGGCGCCAGAGCAGTTCTTC. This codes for CASSFEAPEQFF.

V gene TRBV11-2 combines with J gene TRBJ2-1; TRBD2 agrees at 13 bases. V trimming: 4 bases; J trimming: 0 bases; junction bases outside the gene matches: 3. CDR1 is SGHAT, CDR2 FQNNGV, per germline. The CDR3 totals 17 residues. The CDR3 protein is CASSYGLAGVSYNEQFF. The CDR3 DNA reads TGTGCCAGCAGCTACGGACTAGCGGGGGTCTCCTACAATGAGCAGTTCTTC.

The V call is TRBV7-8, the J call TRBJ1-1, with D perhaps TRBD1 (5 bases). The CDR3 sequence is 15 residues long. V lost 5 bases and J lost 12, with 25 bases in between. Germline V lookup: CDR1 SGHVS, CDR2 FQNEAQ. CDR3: CASSPRPVQGTPTFF. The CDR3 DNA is TGTGCCAGCAGCCCCCGCCCCGTTCAGGGAACTCCGACTTTCTTT.

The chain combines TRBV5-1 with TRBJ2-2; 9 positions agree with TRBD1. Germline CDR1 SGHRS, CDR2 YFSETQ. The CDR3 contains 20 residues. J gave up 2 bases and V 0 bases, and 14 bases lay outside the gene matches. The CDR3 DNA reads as TGCGCCAGCAGCTTGGGACCGGGACAGGGAAGGGGCTTAAACACCGGGGAGCTGTTTTTT. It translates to CASSLGPGQGRGLNTGELFF.

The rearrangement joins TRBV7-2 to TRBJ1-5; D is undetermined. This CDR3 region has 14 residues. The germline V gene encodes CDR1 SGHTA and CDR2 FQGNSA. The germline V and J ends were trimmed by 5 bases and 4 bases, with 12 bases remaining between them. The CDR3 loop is CASSPESLNQPQHF. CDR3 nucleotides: TGTGCCAGCAGCCCAGAAAGTTTGAATCAGCCCCAGCATTTT.

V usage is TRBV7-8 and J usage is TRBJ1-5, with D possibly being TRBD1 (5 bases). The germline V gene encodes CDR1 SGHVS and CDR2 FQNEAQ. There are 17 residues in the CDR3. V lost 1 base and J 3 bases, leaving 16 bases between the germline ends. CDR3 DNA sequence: TGTGCCAGCAGCTTAGGGCAGGGCGACCGGTACAATCAGCCCCAGCATTTT. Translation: CASSLGQGDRYNQPQHF.

This CDR3 reads CASSPLPGQGAAGANVLTF. In nucleotides, the CDR3 is TGCGCCAGCAGCCCACTACCCGGACAGGGGGCAGCTGGGGCCAACGTCCTGACTTTC. The chain links TRBV4-1 to TRBJ2-6, with TRBD1 identical over 11 bases. The CDR3 is made up of 19 amino acids. V lost 4 bases, J lost 2 bases, and 10 bases stayed unmatched. Germline V gene lookup returns CDR1 MGHRA and CDR2 YSYEKL.

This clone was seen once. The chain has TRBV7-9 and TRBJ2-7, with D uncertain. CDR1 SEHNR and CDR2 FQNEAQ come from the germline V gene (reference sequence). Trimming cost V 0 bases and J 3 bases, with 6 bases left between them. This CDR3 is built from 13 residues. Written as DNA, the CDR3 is TGTGCCAGCAGCTTAGCCGGCGGCTACGAGCAGTACTTC. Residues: CASSLAGGYEQYF.

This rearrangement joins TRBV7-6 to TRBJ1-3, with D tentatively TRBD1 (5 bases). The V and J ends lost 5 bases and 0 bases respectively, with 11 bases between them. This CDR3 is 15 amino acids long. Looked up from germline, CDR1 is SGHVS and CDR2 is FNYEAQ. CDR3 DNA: TGTGCCAGCAGCCCTGACAGAACCTCTGGAAACACCATATATTTT. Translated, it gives CASSPDRTSGNTIYF.

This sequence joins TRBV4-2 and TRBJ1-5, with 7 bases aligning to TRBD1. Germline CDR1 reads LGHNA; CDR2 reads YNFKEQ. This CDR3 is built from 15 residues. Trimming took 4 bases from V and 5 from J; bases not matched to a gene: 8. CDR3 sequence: CASSPDGTVDQPQHF. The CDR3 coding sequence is TGTGCCAGCAGCCCAGATGGGACAGTTGATCAGCCCCAGCATTTT.

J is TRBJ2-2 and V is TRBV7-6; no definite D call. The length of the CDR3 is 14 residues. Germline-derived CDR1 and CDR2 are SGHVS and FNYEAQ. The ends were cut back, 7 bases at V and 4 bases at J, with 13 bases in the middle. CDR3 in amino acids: CASNLQTGTGELFF. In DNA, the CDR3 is TGTGCCAGCAACCTACAAACGGGCACCGGGGAGCTGTTTTTT.

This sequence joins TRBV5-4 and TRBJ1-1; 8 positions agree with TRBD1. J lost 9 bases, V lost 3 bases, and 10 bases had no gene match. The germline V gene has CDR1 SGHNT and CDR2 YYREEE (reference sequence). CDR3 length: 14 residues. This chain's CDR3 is CASSSRSRTGKAFF. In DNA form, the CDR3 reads TGTGCCAGCAGCTCGAGGTCCCGGACAGGGAAAGCTTTCTTT.

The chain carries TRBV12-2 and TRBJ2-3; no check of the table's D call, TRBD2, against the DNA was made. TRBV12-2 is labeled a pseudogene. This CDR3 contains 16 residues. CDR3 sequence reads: CASRPLDWGGSDTQYF. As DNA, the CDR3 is TGTGCAAGTCGCCCGTTGGACTGGGGAGGGTCAGATACGCAGTATTTT.

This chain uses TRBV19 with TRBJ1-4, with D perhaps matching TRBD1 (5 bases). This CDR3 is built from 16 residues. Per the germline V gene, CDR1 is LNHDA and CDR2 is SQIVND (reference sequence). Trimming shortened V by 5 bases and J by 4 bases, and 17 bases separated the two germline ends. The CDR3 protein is CASSGKRQIFNEKLFF. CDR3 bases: TGTGCCAGTAGTGGGAAGAGACAGATATTTAATGAAAAACTGTTTTTT.

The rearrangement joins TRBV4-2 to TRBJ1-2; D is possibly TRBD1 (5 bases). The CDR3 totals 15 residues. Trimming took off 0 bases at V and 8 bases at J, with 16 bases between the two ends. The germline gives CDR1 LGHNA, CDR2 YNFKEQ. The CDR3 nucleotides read TGTGCCAGCAGCCAAGACGAAAGGGGCGCCGGGGGCTACACCTTC. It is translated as CASSQDERGAGGYTF.

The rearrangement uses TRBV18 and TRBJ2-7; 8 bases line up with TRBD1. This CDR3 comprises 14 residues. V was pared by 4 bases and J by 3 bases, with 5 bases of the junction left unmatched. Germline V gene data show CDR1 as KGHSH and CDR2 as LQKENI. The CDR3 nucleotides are TGTGCCAGCTCACTCGACAGGGGCGGCTACGAGCAGTACTTC. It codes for CASSLDRGGYEQYF.

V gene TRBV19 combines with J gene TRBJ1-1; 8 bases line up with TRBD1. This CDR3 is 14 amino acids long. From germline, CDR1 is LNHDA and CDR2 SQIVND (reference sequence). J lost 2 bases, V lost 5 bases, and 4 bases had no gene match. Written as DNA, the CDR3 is TGTGCCAGTAGTCGGACAGGGATAAACACTGAAGCTTTCTTT. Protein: CASSRTGINTEAFF.

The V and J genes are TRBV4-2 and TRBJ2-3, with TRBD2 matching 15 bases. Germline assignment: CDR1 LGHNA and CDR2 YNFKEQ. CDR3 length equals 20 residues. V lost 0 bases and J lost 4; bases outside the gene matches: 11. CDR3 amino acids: CASSQDPPRTSGGGPDTQYF. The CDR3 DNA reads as TGTGCCAGCAGCCAAGATCCGCCCCGGACTAGCGGGGGGGGTCCAGATACGCAGTATTTT.

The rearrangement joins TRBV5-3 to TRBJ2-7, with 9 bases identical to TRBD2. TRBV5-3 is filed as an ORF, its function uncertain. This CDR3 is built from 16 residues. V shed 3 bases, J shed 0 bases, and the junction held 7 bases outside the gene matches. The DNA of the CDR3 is TGTGCCAGAAGCTGGATAGCGGGGGATAGCTCCTACGAGCAGTACTTC. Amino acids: CARSWIAGDSSYEQYF.

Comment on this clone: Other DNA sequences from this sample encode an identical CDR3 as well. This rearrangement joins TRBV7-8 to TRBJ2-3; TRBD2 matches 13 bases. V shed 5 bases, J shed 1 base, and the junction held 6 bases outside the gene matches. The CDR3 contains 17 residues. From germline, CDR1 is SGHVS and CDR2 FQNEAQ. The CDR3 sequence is CASSPRTSGRGTDTQYF. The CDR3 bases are TGTGCCAGCAGCCCTAGGACTAGCGGGAGAGGCACAGATACGCAGTATTTT.